The 29 T cell receptor beta chains below all came from one sample that was sequenced in a study of PD-1 blockade in classical Hodgkin lymphoma. Regarding time point: cycle 4 day 1 (C4D1), after 6 weeks of nivolumab. Every patient was affected by relapse after autologous stem cell transplantation, while exposure to brentuximab vedotin was not uniform. The CD8+ T cells came from thawed PBMCs through magnetic negative selection. The table came from immunoSEQ multiplex PCR; TCRdb's copy has only in-frame clones and leaves some out. The sample records about 20,000 clones, 84% being singletons. This material consisted of CD8+ T cells from blood, taken before the fourth cycle of nivolumab. These receptors all come from a human donor with classical Hodgkin lymphoma.

The chain has TRBV19 and TRBJ2-7; 7 nucleotides line up with TRBD1. Trimming removed 8 bases from V and 0 bases from J; junction bases left unmatched: 7. Per the germline V gene, CDR1 is LNHDA and CDR2 is SQIVND (reference sequence). The CDR3 runs to 14 residues. CDR3 protein: CASAPAGGSYEQYF. In DNA form, the CDR3 reads TGTGCCAGTGCCCCCGCAGGGGGCTCCTACGAGCAGTACTTC. Together with reference TRBV19 and TRBJ2-7, the CDR3 gives the full variable domain: DGGITQSPKYLFRKEGQNVTLSCEQNLNHDAMYWYRQDPGQGLRLIYYSQIVNDFQKGDIAEGYSVSREKKESFPLTVTSAQKNPTAFYLCASAPAGGSYEQYFGPGTRLTVT.

This clone was seen only a few times. This chain connects TRBV19 to TRBJ1-2, with 9 bases identical to TRBD1. Germline CDR1 LNHDA, CDR2 SQIVND (reference sequence). V was pared by 5 bases and J by 6 bases, with 4 bases of the junction left unmatched. This CDR3 contains 13 residues. In DNA, the CDR3 is TGTGCCAGTAGTTTAACAGGGGGCCATGGCTACACCTTC. Protein sequence: CASSLTGGHGYTF.

This clone has only one observation. The chain is built from TRBV5-6 and TRBJ1-5, with D unclear. This CDR3 has 15 residues. Trimming pared 0 bases from V and 7 bases from J, leaving 14 bases between. Germline-derived CDR1 and CDR2 are SGHDT and YYEEEE. CDR3 residues: CASSLGLTFRQPQHF. DNA of the CDR3: TGTGCCAGCAGCTTGGGTCTGACTTTCCGGCAGCCCCAGCATTTT.

CDR3 sequence: CASSYSEGTDTQYF. CDR3 in DNA: TGTGCCAGCAGTTACTCGGAGGGCACAGATACGCAGTATTTT. The V gene is TRBV6-5, the J gene TRBJ2-3, with D perhaps TRBD2 (5 bases). The CDR3 contains 14 residues. Trimming took off 0 bases at V and 1 base at J, with 5 bases between the two ends. Germline CDR1 is MNHEY and CDR2 is SVGAGI.

This rearrangement joins TRBV6-6 to TRBJ1-1; TRBD1 is a possible D gene (6 bases). The germline gives CDR1 MNHNY, CDR2 SVGAGI (reference sequence). V dropped 6 bases and J dropped 5 bases, with 13 bases sitting between them. The CDR3 sequence is 13 residues long. CDR3 region: CASSWTEGTEAFF. The DNA of the CDR3 is TGTGCCAGCAGCTGGACAGAGGGGACTGAAGCTTTCTTT.

The gene calls are TRBV9 and TRBJ1-1; 9 positions match TRBD1. The CDR3 extends over 15 amino acids. The germline V gene encodes CDR1 SGDLS and CDR2 YYNGEE. With V trimmed by 4 bases and J by 6 bases, 10 bases remained unmatched. The CDR3 spells CASSRMGQGNPEAFF. CDR3 in DNA: TGTGCCAGCAGCAGAATGGGACAGGGAAACCCTGAAGCTTTCTTT.

The CDR3 spells CASSSGTSGGTQYF. Here the CDR3 DNA reads TGTGCCAGCAGCTCAGGGACTAGCGGAGGTACGCAGTATTTT. The chain recombines TRBV7-9 with TRBJ2-3; TRBD2 matches at 11 bases. CDR3 length equals 14 residues. Per germline, CDR1 SEHNR and CDR2 FQNEAQ (reference sequence). J was trimmed by 8 bases and V by 4 bases; bases with no gene match: 5.

The chain employs TRBV7-2 and TRBJ1-1; TRBD1 might be the D (5 bases). V was pared by 3 bases and J by 8 bases, with 13 bases between. Germline CDR1 reads SGHTA; CDR2 reads FQGNSA. This CDR3 has 13 residues. As DNA, the CDR3 is TGTGCCAGCAGCTTCGGTGGGGGGTACGAAGCTTTCTTT. It translates to CASSFGGGYEAFF.

For the CDR3, the DNA is TGTGCCAGCAGTGCGTTATCTCCCATTCAGTACTTC. Translation: CASSALSPIQYF. The chain couples TRBV5-8 to TRBJ2-4, with D hard to call. The CDR3 has 12 amino acids. Germline V lookup: CDR1 SGHTS, CDR2 YDEGEE. V gave up 5 bases and J gave up 9 bases, with 12 bases separating them.

Written as DNA, the CDR3 is TGTGCCAGCAGTTCCAGGGATAGCAATCAGCCCCAGCATTTT. Protein: CASSSRDSNQPQHF. The chain is built from TRBV6-5 and TRBJ1-5; D is perhaps TRBD1 (5 bases). Per the germline V gene, CDR1 is MNHEY and CDR2 is SVGAGI. The CDR3 consists of 14 residues. V lost 4 bases and J lost 0, with 7 bases in between.

This clone was seen a single time. The rearrangement uses TRBV6-5 and TRBJ1-5, with a weak D call TRBD1 (6 bases). The CDR3 has 13 residues. Per germline, CDR1 MNHEY and CDR2 SVGAGI. With 3 bases removed from V and 4 bases from J, the gap between germline ends came to 7 bases. In nucleotides, the CDR3 is TGTGCCAGCAGTTATCAGGGGAATCAGCCCCAGCATTTT. Its protein is CASSYQGNQPQHF.

This clone was observed a single time. The chain carries TRBV6-5 and TRBJ2-5; the D is unclear. This CDR3 contains 11 residues. The germline V and J ends were trimmed by 6 bases and 2 bases, with 4 bases remaining between them. The germline V gene encodes CDR1 MNHEY and CDR2 SVGAGI. The CDR3 bases are TGTGCCAGCAGGACTCAAGAGACCCAGTACTTC. It specifies CASRTQETQYF.

The chain has TRBV4-1 and TRBJ1-2, with D hard to call. This CDR3 is 14 amino acids long. V was pared by 1 base and J by 4 bases, with 10 bases between. Germline values: CDR1 MGHRA, CDR2 YSYEKL. In nucleotides, the CDR3 is TGCGCCAGCAGCCAAGGAGGGTTGAGCTATGGCTACACCTTC. This gives the protein CASSQGGLSYGYTF.

This chain links TRBV5-6 with TRBJ1-5; D may be TRBD1 (6 bases). The CDR3 has 17 residues. V was trimmed by 2 bases and J by 2 bases, leaving 17 bases between them. The V gene's germline CDR1 is SGHDT and CDR2 YYEEEE. The CDR3 reads CASSFSDRGLGNQPQHF. DNA of the CDR3: TGTGCCAGCAGCTTTTCGGACAGAGGTTTGGGCAATCAGCCCCAGCATTTT. The entire variable domain, with the rest obtained from reference TRBV5-6 and TRBJ1-5, is as follows: DAGVTQSPTHLIKTRGQQVTLRCSPKSGHDTVSWYQQALGQGPQFIFQYYEEEERQRGNFPDRFSGHQFPNYSSELNVNALLLGDSALYLCASSFSDRGLGNQPQHFGDGTRLSIL.

V usage is TRBV5-8 and J usage is TRBJ1-2; 7 bases align to TRBD1. V was pared by 0 bases and J by 1 base, with 15 bases of the junction left unmatched. Germline V CDR1 and CDR2: SGHTS, YDEGEE. The CDR3 loop spans 19 amino acids. CDR3: CASSLAQHRSGQFNYGYTF. In DNA, the CDR3 is TGTGCCAGCAGCTTGGCCCAACACCGATCGGGACAGTTTAACTATGGCTACACCTTC.

This sequence joins TRBV9 and TRBJ2-7; 7 nucleotides align to TRBD1. The CDR3 runs to 17 residues. V was clipped by 3 bases and J by 0 bases; unmatched bases: 12. In germline, CDR1 is SGDLS, CDR2 YYNGEE. CDR3 sequence: CASSAPSGTAPSYEQYF. The CDR3 DNA is TGTGCCAGCAGCGCCCCCTCCGGGACAGCGCCCTCCTACGAGCAGTACTTC.

The V gene is TRBV28, the J gene TRBJ2-3; 8 positions match TRBD2. The germline CDR1 and CDR2 sequences are MDHEN and SYDVKM. The CDR3 totals 17 residues. With 2 bases clipped from V and 2 bases from J, the junction kept 9 bases outside the gene matches. The CDR3 here is CASSLGATSAPTDTQYF. CDR3 bases: TGTGCCAGCAGTTTAGGGGCGACTAGCGCCCCCACAGATACGCAGTATTTT.

This clone has a single count. The chain combines TRBV28 with TRBJ2-1, with 12 bases lining up with TRBD2. V shed 4 bases, J shed 9 bases, and the junction held 7 bases outside the gene matches. Germline CDR1 is MDHEN and CDR2 is SYDVKM. The CDR3 spans 15 residues. CDR3 DNA sequence: TGTGCCAGCAGTTCCCGACTAGCGGGGGTGGGTGAGCAGTTCTTC. This encodes CASSSRLAGVGEQFF.

The chain combines TRBV15 with TRBJ1-5; D is undetermined. Looked up from germline, CDR1 is LNHNV and CDR2 is YYDKDF (reference sequence). Trimming cost V 6 bases and J 4 bases, with 7 bases left between them. This CDR3 is 12 amino acids long. The CDR3 protein is CATRGGNQPQHF. The CDR3, as DNA: TGTGCCACCAGAGGAGGGAATCAGCCCCAGCATTTT.

The rearrangement uses TRBV7-9 and TRBJ2-7; D not resolved. V was cut by 2 bases and J by 2 bases, with 13 bases left in between. This CDR3 has 15 amino acids. Germline assignment: CDR1 SEHNR and CDR2 FQNEAQ (reference sequence). The CDR3 nucleotides read TGTGCCAGCAGCTTATCCGTTCGGCAGCCCTACGAGCAGTACTTC. It codes for CASSLSVRQPYEQYF.

The CDR3 loop is CASSMGRWSNTEAFF. CDR3 nucleotides: TGTGCCAGTAGTATGGGTAGATGGTCGAACACTGAAGCTTTCTTT. The chain couples TRBV19 to TRBJ1-1, with D unresolved. From germline, CDR1 is LNHDA and CDR2 SQIVND (reference sequence). The CDR3 has 15 residues. The ends were cut back, 3 bases at V and 1 base at J, with 12 bases in the middle.

This sequence joins TRBV7-9 and TRBJ2-1, with 10 bases matching TRBD2. Looked up from germline, CDR1 is SEHNR and CDR2 is FQNEAQ (reference sequence). CDR3 size: 17 residues. The V and J ends lost 0 bases and 7 bases, in that order; junction bases with no gene match: 9. The CDR3 loop is CASSLAQAGGHRNEQFF. The CDR3 DNA is TGTGCCAGCAGCTTAGCGCAAGCGGGGGGGCATAGAAATGAGCAGTTCTTC.

The chain employs TRBV29-1 and TRBJ2-7, with D uncertain. Germline V gene sequence: CDR1 SQVTM, CDR2 ANQGSEA. Between the trimmed V and J ends, which lost 6 bases and 2 bases, there was a span of 17 bases. This CDR3 is 14 amino acids long. CDR3 protein: CSVDSADQTYEQYF. CDR3 bases: TGCAGCGTAGATTCCGCAGACCAAACCTACGAGCAGTACTTC.

CDR3 loop: CASSQNYGGSSYNEQFF. CDR3 nucleotides: TGTGCCAGCAGCCAAAACTACGGGGGCAGCTCCTACAATGAGCAGTTCTTC. This sequence joins TRBV9 and TRBJ2-1; TRBD1 or TRBD2 may be the D gene (6 bases each). The CDR3 is made up of 17 amino acids. CDR1 and CDR2 (germline): SGDLS, YYNGEE. The V end lost 4 bases, the J end lost 0 bases, and 17 bases lay between the germline ends.

The chain recombines TRBV5-1 with TRBJ1-2; the match to TRBD1 covers 7 bases. J lost 3 bases, V lost 10 bases, and 6 bases had no gene match. The CDR3 consists of 12 residues. CDR1 is SGHRS, CDR2 YFSETQ, per germline. The CDR3 DNA reads TGCGCCGAAACAGGGGTGGACTATGGCTACACCTTC. It codes for CAETGVDYGYTF.

The CDR3 DNA reads as TGTGCCAGCAGCTTGGTGTTAGCCGGTCCAGATACGCAGTATTTT. Translation: CASSLVLAGPDTQYF. The chain links TRBV5-4 to TRBJ2-3; D call uncertain. Germline V lookup: CDR1 SGHNT, CDR2 YYREEE (reference sequence). This CDR3 is 15 amino acids long. The V end was cut by 0 bases, the J end by 4 bases, with 12 bases between.

This clone was seen a single time. V and J are TRBV10-3 and TRBJ1-2; D unresolved. The CDR3 has 15 residues. The germline gives CDR1 ENHRY, CDR2 SYGVKD. V lost 2 bases and J 5 bases, leaving 15 bases between the germline ends. Here the CDR3 DNA reads TGTGCCATCAGTGAGGACCACGGCGTAATATATGGCTACACCTTC. It translates to CAISEDHGVIYGYTF.

The sample holds one count of this clone. This rearrangement joins TRBV9 to TRBJ2-7, with 7 bases that match TRBD1. There are 14 residues in the CDR3. V trimming: 0 bases; J trimming: 4 bases; junction bases outside the gene matches: 4. From germline, CDR1 is SGDLS and CDR2 YYNGEE. The CDR3 sequence: CASSVAWTGYEQYF. Here the CDR3 DNA reads TGTGCCAGCAGCGTAGCTTGGACAGGTTACGAGCAGTACTTC.

The CDR3 sequence is CASSIGTGEETQYF. CDR3 sequence (DNA): TGTGCCAGTAGTATCGGGACAGGGGAAGAGACCCAGTACTTC. This chain uses TRBV19 with TRBJ2-5; 10 bases match TRBD1. The germline gives CDR1 LNHDA, CDR2 SQIVND (reference sequence). J was trimmed by 3 bases and V by 3 bases; bases with no gene match: 1. The CDR3 sequence is 14 residues long.